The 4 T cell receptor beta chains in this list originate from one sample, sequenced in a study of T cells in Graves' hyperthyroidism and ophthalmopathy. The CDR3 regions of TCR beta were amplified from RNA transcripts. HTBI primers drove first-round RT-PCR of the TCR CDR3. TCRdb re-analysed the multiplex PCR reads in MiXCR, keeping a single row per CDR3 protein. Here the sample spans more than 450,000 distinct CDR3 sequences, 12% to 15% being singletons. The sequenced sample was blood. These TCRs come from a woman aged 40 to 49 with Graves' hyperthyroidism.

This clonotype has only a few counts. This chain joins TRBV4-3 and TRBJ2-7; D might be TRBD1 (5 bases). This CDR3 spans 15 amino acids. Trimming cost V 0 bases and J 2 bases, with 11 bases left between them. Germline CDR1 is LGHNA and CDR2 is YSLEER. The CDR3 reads CASSQDQQGTYEQYF. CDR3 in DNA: TGCGCCAGCAGCCAAGATCAGCAGGGTACCTACGAGCAGTACTTC.

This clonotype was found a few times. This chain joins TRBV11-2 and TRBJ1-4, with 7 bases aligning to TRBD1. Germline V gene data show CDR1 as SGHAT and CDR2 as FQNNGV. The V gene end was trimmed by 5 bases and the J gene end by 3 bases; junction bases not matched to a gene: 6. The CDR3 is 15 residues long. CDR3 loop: CASSTWTGPNEKLFF. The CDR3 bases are TGTGCCAGCAGCACCTGGACAGGTCCTAATGAAAAACTGTTTTTT.

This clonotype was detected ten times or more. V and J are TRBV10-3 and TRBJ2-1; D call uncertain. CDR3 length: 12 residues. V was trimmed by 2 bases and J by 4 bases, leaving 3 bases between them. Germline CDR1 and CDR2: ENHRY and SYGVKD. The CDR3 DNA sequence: TGTGCCATCAGTGAGGGGTACAATGAGCAGTTCTTC. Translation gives CAISEGYNEQFF.

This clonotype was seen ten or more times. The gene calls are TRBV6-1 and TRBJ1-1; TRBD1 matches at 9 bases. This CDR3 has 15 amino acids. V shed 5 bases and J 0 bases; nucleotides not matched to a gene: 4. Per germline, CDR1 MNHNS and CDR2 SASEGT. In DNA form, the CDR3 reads TGTGCCAGCAGTTCCGGACAGGGGATGAACACTGAAGCTTTCTTT. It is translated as CASSSGQGMNTEAFF.